The rows below give T cell receptor beta chains drawn from one sample of a study of blood T cell repertoires in COVID-19. Profiled with immunoSEQ multiplex PCR; TCRdb holds only in-frame clones, not every one. The sample carries 80,000 to 100,000 clones, roughly 87% recorded once. Material for sequencing was peripheral blood. Receptors were obtained from a woman between 45 and 60 years old with active or convalescent COVID-19. Each CDR3 is given with its conserved first and last residue. The order of the fields is V gene, J gene, CDR3 length, CDR3 protein.

v_call: TRBV12-3/TRBV12-4
j_call: TRBJ1-2
cdr3_length: 13
cdr3_aa: CASTEGGAGGYTF

v_call: TRBV30
j_call: TRBJ2-5
cdr3_length: 12
cdr3_aa: CAWSVGLETQYF

v_call: TRBV9
j_call: TRBJ2-5
cdr3_length: 13
cdr3_aa: CASSGMSEETQYF

v_call: TRBV7-3
j_call: TRBJ2-2
cdr3_length: 14
cdr3_aa: CASSRDRGTGELFF

v_call: TRBV9
j_call: TRBJ1-2
cdr3_length: 12
cdr3_aa: CASTIEGYGYTF

v_call: TRBV4-3
j_call: TRBJ1-1
cdr3_length: 14
cdr3_aa: CASSQGGRNTEAFF

v_call: TRBV7-3
j_call: TRBJ2-1
cdr3_length: 13
cdr3_aa: CASSRGSYNEQFF

v_call: TRBV9
j_call: TRBJ1-3
cdr3_length: 14
cdr3_aa: CASSPFLVPDTIYF

v_call: TRBV7-8
j_call: TRBJ1-4
cdr3_length: 16
cdr3_aa: CASSLMSATTNEKLFF

v_call: TRBV5-1
j_call: TRBJ2-7
cdr3_length: 13
cdr3_aa: CASSLRQGREQYF

v_call: TRBV30
j_call: TRBJ2-5
cdr3_length: 14
cdr3_aa: CAWSVYTTQETQYF

v_call: TRBV20-1
j_call: TRBJ1-1
cdr3_length: 11
cdr3_aa: CSANNPQGAFF

v_call: TRBV19
j_call: TRBJ1-1
cdr3_length: 15
cdr3_aa: CASSIGSGGGTEAFF

v_call: TRBV7-2
j_call: TRBJ2-7
cdr3_length: 15
cdr3_aa: CASSLVEEGASEQYF

v_call: TRBV4-1
j_call: TRBJ2-5
cdr3_length: 14
cdr3_aa: CASSQAGTEETQYF

v_call: TRBV4-2
j_call: TRBJ1-2
cdr3_length: 18
cdr3_aa: CASSQVGPGGAGDYGYTF

v_call: TRBV6-5
j_call: TRBJ1-2
cdr3_length: 14
cdr3_aa: CASSYSPGGYGYTF

v_call: TRBV18
j_call: TRBJ1-1
cdr3_length: 13
cdr3_aa: CASSPGRFTEAFF

v_call: TRBV5-8
j_call: TRBJ1-1
cdr3_length: 17
cdr3_aa: CASSPRTGGSLNTEAFF

v_call: TRBV24-1
j_call: TRBJ2-5
cdr3_length: 13
cdr3_aa: CATSDTGQETQYF

v_call: TRBV5-1
j_call: TRBJ2-1
cdr3_length: 16
cdr3_aa: CASSSQGLAGNNEQFF

v_call: TRBV5-4
j_call: TRBJ1-2
cdr3_length: 14
cdr3_aa: CASSLRGSNYGYTF

v_call: TRBV9
j_call: TRBJ1-1
cdr3_length: 15
cdr3_aa: CASSGRQGQNTEAFF

v_call: TRBV9
j_call: TRBJ1-1
cdr3_length: 15
cdr3_aa: CASSVGGPLGPEAFF

v_call: TRBV30
j_call: TRBJ2-1
cdr3_length: 15
cdr3_aa: CAWITGAVSYNEQFF

v_call: TRBV19
j_call: TRBJ1-2
cdr3_length: 16
cdr3_aa: CARRRGQGLGYYGYTF

v_call: TRBV27
j_call: TRBJ1-1
cdr3_length: 14
cdr3_aa: CASSSGQSNTEAFF

v_call: TRBV27
j_call: TRBJ2-4
cdr3_length: 16
cdr3_aa: CASTFVTGTGRNIQYF

v_call: TRBV9
j_call: TRBJ1-5
cdr3_length: 15
cdr3_aa: CASSDRGGEGQPQHF

v_call: TRBV13
j_call: TRBJ2-1
cdr3_length: 15
cdr3_aa: CASSQEGRAYNEQFF

v_call: TRBV7-2
j_call: TRBJ2-3
cdr3_length: 16
cdr3_aa: CASSPRSGGDRDTQYF

v_call: TRBV7-9
j_call: TRBJ1-5
cdr3_length: 13
cdr3_aa: CASRQGGDQPQHF

v_call: TRBV5-6
j_call: TRBJ1-1
cdr3_length: 18
cdr3_aa: CASSFPGTGLGGDTEAFF

v_call: TRBV6-2/TRBV6-3
j_call: TRBJ1-6
cdr3_length: 14
cdr3_aa: CASSIADFDSPLHF

v_call: TRBV4-3
j_call: TRBJ2-2
cdr3_length: 19
cdr3_aa: CASSQDFERGVANTGELFF

v_call: TRBV5-1
j_call: TRBJ1-1
cdr3_length: 15
cdr3_aa: CASSLGQGAGTEAFF

v_call: TRBV6-1
j_call: TRBJ1-1
cdr3_length: 12
cdr3_aa: CASSEGFGEAFF